This T cell receptor (beta chain) was profiled in a study of T cell responses to AZD1222 COVID-19 vaccine. Germline loops: CDR1 MNHNS, CDR2 SASEGT. The V end was cut by 0 bases, the J end by 4 bases, with 7 bases between. This CDR3 has 13 residues. On this clone: Antigen: not known.

Findings and limits, study-wide: The span of vaccine-associated CD4 TCRs extended across spike, with dominance at 160-218 and 743-854.

Data came from immunoSEQ multiplex PCR; TCRdb stores just in-frame clones and leaves some out. Here the sample spans roughly 130,000 clones, more than 85% being singletons. The specimen was peripheral blood, collected on day 0 of AZD1222 vaccination. This clonotype originated in an adult in good health. The rearrangement joins TRBV6-1 to TRBJ2-7; the D is unclear. The CDR3, as DNA: TGTGCCAGCAGTGAAGCGTTCGGATACGAGCAGTACTTC. This encodes CASSEAFGYEQYF.